This passage covers 2 T cell receptor beta chains from one sample sequenced in a study of CD8+ T cells in alopecia areata. It was cDNA, reverse transcribed from extracted RNA, that served as the sequencing template. Data came from immunoSEQ multiplex PCR; TCRdb stores just in-frame clones and leaves some out. The table includes roughly 200,000 clones, roughly 40% detected once. The treatment was: oral pan-JAK inhibitor, 5-10 mg twice daily. The sequenced sample was CD4+ T cells sorted from blood, obtained at approximately week 36, from a patient treated with tofacitinib. The receptors were sampled from a human donor with alopecia areata.

On this clone: One end of the junction varies from germline; a read error may be responsible. The chain has TRBV28 and TRBJ2-1, with 10 positions matching TRBD2. The germline gives CDR1 MDHEN, CDR2 SYDVKM. The CDR3 has 14 residues. For the CDR3, the DNA is TGTGCCAGCAATTTAGCGGGAGGAGGCCATGAGCAGTTCTTC. Its protein product is CASNLAGGGHEQFF.

This clone was observed a handful of times. The gene calls are TRBV29-1 and TRBJ2-7; TRBD2 is a possible D gene (5 bases). In germline, CDR1 is SQVTM, CDR2 ANQGSEA. Trimming removed 4 bases from V and 5 bases from J, with 18 bases in between. This CDR3 has 14 amino acids. This chain's CDR3 is CSVGTGLPANEQYF. The CDR3 DNA follows: TGCAGCGTTGGGACTGGTCTACCGGCGAACGAGCAGTACTTC.